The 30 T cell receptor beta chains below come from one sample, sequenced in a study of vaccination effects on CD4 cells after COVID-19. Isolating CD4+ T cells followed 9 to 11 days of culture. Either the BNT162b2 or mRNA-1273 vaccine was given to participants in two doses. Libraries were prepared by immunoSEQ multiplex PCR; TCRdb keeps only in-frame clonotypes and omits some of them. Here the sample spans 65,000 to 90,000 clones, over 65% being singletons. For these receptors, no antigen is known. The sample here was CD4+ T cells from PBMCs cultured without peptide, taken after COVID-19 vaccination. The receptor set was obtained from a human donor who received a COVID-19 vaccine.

The CDR3 nucleotides read TGTGCCAGTAGTATATTGGGCTCCTTAGGGGAGACCCAGTACTTC. Translation: CASSILGSLGETQYF. The gene calls are TRBV19 and TRBJ2-5; D uncertain. Germline values: CDR1 LNHDA, CDR2 SQIVND (reference sequence). Trimming took 2 bases from V and 5 from J, leaving 15 bases between them. The CDR3 loop spans 15 amino acids.

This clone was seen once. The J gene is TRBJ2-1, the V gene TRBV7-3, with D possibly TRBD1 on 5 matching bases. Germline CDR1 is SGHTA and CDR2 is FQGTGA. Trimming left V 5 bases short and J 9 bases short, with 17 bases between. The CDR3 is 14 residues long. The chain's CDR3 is CASSPAAGWGEQFF. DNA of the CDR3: TGTGCCAGCAGCCCCGCGGCAGGGTGGGGTGAGCAGTTCTTC.

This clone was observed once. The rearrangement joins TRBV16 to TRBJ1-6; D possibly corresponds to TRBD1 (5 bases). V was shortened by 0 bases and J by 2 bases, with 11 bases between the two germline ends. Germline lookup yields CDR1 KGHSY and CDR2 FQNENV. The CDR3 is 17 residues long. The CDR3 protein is CASSQSGGVAYNSPLHF. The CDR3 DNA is TGTGCCAGCAGCCAATCGGGGGGTGTCGCCTATAATTCACCCCTCCACTTT.

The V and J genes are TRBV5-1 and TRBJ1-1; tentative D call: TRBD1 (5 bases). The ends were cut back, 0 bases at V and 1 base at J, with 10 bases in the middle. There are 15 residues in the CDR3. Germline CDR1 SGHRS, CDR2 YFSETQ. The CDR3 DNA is TGCGCCAGCAGCTTGGTTGCGGGGGGGAACACTGAAGCTTTCTTT. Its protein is CASSLVAGGNTEAFF. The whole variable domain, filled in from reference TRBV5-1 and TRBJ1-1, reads KAGVTQTPRYLIKTRGQQVTLSCSPISGHRSVSWYQQTPGQGLQFLFEYFSETQRNKGNFPGRFSGRQFSNSRSEMNVSTLELGDSALYLCASSLVAGGNTEAFFGQGTRLTVV.

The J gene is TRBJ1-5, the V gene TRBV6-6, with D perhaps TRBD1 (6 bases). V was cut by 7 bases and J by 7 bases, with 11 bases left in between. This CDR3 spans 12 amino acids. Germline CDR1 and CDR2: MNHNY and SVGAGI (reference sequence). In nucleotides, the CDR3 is TGTGCCAGCAAGGAGGGGGAGCAGCCCCAGCATTTT. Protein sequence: CASKEGEQPQHF.

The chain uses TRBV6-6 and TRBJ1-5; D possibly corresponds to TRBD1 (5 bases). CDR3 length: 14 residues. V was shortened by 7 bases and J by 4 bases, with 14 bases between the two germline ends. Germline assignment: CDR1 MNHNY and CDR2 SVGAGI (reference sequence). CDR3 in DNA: TGTGCCAGCACCTACGGGACGGTTAATCAGCCCCAGCATTTT. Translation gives CASTYGTVNQPQHF.

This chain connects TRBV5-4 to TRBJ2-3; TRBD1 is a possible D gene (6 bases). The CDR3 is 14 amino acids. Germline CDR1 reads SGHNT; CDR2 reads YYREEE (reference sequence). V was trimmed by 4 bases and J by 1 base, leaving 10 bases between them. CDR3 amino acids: CASSERQGTDTQYF. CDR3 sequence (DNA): TGTGCCAGCAGCGAGAGACAGGGCACAGATACGCAGTATTTT. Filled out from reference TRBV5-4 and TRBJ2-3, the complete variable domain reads ETGVTQSPTHLIKTRGQQVTLRCSSQSGHNTVSWYQQALGQGPQFIFQYYREEENGRGNFPPRFSGLQFPNYSSELNVNALELDDSALYLCASSERQGTDTQYFGPGTRLTVL.

The CDR3 region has the DNA TGTGCCAGCAGCCGCCGAGGGGCGGGATACGACTATGGCTACACCTTC. This sequence encodes CASSRRGAGYDYGYTF. The rearrangement uses TRBV5-4 and TRBJ1-2, with D maybe TRBD1 (5 bases). Germline V lookup: CDR1 SGHNT, CDR2 YYREEE (reference sequence). The CDR3 runs to 16 residues. Trimming left V 4 bases short and J 3 bases short, with 19 bases between. Using reference TRBV5-4 and TRBJ1-2 for the parts outside the CDR3, the full variable domain is ETGVTQSPTHLIKTRGQQVTLRCSSQSGHNTVSWYQQALGQGPQFIFQYYREEENGRGNFPPRFSGLQFPNYSSELNVNALELDDSALYLCASSRRGAGYDYGYTFGSGTRLTVV.

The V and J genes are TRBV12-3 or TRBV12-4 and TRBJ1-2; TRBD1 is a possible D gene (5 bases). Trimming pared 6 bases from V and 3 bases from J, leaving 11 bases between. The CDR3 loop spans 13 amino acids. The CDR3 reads CASSRDAYYGYTF. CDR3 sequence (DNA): TGTGCCAGCAGCCGGGACGCCTACTATGGCTACACCTTC.

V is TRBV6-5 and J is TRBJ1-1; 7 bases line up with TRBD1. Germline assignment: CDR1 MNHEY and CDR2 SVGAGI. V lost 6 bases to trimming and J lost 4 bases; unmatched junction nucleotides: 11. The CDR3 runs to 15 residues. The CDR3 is CASSFRQGQVTEAFF. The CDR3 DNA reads TGTGCCAGCAGCTTTCGACAGGGCCAGGTCACTGAAGCTTTCTTT.

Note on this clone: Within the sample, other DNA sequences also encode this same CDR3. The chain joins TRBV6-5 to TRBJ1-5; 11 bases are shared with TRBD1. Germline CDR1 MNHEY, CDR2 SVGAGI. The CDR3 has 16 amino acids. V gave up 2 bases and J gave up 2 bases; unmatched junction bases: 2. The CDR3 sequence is CASSYLGQGGNQPQHF. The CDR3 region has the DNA TGTGCCAGCAGTTACCTGGGACAGGGGGGCAATCAGCCCCAGCATTTT.

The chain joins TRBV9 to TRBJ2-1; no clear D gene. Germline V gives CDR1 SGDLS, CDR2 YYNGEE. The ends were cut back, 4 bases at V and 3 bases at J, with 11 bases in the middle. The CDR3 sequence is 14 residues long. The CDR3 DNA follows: TGTGCCAGCAGCTTGGATAGCTACTACAATGAGCAGTTCTTC. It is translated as CASSLDSYYNEQFF.

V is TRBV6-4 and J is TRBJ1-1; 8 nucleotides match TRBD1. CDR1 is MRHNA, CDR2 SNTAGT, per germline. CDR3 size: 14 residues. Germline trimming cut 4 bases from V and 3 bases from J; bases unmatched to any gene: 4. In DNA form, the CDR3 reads TGTGCCAGCAGTGCGGGACAGGCCGACACTGAAGCTTTCTTT. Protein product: CASSAGQADTEAFF.

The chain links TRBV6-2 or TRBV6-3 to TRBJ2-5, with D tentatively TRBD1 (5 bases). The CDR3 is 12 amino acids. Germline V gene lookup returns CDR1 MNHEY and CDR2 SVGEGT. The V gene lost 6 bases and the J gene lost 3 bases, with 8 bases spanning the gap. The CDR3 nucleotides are TGTGCCAGCAGCCGACAGAAAGAGACCCAGTACTTC. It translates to CASSRQKETQYF.

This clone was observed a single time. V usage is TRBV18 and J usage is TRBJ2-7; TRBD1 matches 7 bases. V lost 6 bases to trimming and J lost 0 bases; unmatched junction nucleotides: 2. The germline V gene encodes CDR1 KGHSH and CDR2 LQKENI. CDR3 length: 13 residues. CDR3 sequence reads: CASSWDSSYEQYV. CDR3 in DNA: TGTGCCAGCTCGTGGGACAGCTCCTACGAGCAGTACGTC.

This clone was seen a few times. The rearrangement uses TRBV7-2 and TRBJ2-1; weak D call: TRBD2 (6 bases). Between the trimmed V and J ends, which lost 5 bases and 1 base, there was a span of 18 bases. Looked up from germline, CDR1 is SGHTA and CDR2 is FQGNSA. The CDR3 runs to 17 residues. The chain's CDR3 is CASSPKRRGVSYNEQFF. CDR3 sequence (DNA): TGTGCCAGCAGCCCCAAACGGCGCGGGGTATCCTACAATGAGCAGTTCTTC.

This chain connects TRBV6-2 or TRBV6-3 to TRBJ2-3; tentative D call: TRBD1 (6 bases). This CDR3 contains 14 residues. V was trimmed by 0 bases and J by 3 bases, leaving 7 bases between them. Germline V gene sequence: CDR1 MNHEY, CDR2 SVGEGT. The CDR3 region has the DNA TGTGCCAGCAGTTACTCCCAGGGGACAGATACGCAGTATTTT. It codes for CASSYSQGTDTQYF.

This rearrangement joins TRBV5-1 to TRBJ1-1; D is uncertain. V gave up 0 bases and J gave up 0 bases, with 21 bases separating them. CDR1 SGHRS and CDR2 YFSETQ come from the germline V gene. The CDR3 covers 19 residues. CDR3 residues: CASSLGVSRTLRMNTEAFF. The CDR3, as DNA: TGCGCCAGCAGCTTGGGAGTCAGCAGAACCCTACGCATGAACACTGAAGCTTTCTTT.

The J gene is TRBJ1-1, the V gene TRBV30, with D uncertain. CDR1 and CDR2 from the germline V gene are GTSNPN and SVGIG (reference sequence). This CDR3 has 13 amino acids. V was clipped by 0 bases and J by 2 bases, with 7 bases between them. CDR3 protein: CAWSVSLNTEAFF. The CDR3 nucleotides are TGTGCCTGGAGTGTTTCCCTAAACACTGAAGCTTTCTTT.

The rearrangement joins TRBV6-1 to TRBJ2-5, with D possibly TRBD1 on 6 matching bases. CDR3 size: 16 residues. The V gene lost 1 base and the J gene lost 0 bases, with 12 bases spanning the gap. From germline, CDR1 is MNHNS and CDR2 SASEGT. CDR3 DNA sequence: TGTGCCAGCAGTGAAGGGCCAGGGGTAAACCAAGAGACCCAGTACTTC. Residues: CASSEGPGVNQETQYF.

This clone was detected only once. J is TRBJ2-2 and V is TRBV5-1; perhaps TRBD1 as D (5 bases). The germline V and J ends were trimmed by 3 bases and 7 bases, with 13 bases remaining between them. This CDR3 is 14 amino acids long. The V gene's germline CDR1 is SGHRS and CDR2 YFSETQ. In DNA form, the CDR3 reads TGCGCCAGCAGCTCCAGGGTGTCGGACGGGGAGCTGTTTTTT. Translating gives CASSSRVSDGELFF.

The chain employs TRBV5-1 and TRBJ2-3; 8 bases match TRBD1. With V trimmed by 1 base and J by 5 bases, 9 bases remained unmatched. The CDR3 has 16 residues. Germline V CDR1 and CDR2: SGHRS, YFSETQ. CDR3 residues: CASSLQGTGRGDTQYF. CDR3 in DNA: TGCGCCAGCAGCTTGCAGGGGACAGGCCGTGGAGATACGCAGTATTTT.

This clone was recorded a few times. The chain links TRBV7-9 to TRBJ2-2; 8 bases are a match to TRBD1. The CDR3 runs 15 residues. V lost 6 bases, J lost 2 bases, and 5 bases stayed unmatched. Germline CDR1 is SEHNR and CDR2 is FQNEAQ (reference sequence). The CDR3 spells CASRLRGPNTGELFF. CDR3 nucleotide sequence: TGTGCCAGCAGACTCAGGGGGCCAAACACCGGGGAGCTGTTTTTT.

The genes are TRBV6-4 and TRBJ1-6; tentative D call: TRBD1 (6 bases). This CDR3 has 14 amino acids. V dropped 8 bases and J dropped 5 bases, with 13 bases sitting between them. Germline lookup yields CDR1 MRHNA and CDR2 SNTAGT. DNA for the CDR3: TGTGCCAGCGCAGGGGATTGGGATAATTCACCCCTCCACTTT. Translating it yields CASAGDWDNSPLHF.

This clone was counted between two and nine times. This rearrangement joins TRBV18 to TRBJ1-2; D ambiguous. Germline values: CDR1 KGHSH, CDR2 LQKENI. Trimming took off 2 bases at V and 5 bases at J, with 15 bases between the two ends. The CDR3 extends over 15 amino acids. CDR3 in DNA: TGTGCCAGCTCACCAGTTGAACAGAAATCTTATGGCTACACCTTC. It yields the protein CASSPVEQKSYGYTF.

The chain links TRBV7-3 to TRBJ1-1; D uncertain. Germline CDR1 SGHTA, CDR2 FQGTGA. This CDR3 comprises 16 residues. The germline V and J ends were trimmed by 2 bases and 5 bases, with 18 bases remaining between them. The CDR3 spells CASSLDPTRAGTEAFF. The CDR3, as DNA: TGTGCCAGCAGCTTAGACCCCACAAGGGCGGGGACTGAAGCTTTCTTT.

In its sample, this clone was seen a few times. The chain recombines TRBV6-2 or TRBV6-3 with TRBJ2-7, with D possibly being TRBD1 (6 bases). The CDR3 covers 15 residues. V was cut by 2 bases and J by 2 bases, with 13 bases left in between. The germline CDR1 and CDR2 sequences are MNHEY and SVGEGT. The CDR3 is CASSYRTGTPYEQYV. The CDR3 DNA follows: TGTGCCAGCAGTTACCGAACCGGGACACCCTACGAGCAGTACGTC.

CDR3 amino acids: CATPLRTGNEKLFF. The CDR3 DNA reads TGTGCCACCCCGCTTAGGACAGGCAATGAAAAACTGTTTTTT. The chain employs TRBV24-1 and TRBJ1-4, with 7 nucleotides matching TRBD1. Germline CDR1 and CDR2: KGHDR and SFDVKD. CDR3 length: 14 amino acids. V shed 9 bases and J 5 bases; nucleotides not matched to a gene: 8.

DNA for the CDR3: TGTGCCACCAGTCAACAGGGGAGGGGAGAGACCCAGTACTTC. This translates into CATSQQGRGETQYF. J is TRBJ2-5 and V is TRBV24-1; D tentatively reads TRBD1 or TRBD2 (7 bases each). Trimming stripped 6 bases from V and 4 bases from J, with 14 bases between. CDR1 is KGHDR, CDR2 SFDVKD, per germline. This CDR3 contains 14 residues.

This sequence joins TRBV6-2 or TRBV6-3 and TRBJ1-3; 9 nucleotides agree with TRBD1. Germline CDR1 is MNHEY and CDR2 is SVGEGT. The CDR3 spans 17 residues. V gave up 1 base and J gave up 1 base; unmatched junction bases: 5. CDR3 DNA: TGTGCCAGCAGTTACTTGGGACAGGGAACGTCTGGAAACACCATATATTTT. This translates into CASSYLGQGTSGNTIYF.